This is a list of T cell receptor beta chains from one sample in a study of T-cell reconstitution after alpha-beta-depleted transplantation in children. TCRdb analysed the PCR reads with MiXCR anew, one entry per CDR3 protein. Here the sample spans about 830,000 distinct CDR3 sequences, around 17% being singletons. The sample here was PBMCs, mostly from graft donor cells, taken 360 days after TCRalphabeta/CD19-depleted stem cell transplant. Source of these receptors: a male patient between 10 and 17 years old who had a stem cell transplant for acute lymphoblastic leukemia, so the T cells may come from the graft donor. The CDR3 runs from the conserved cysteine through the conserved F or W. Each record gives: CDR3 DNA, CDR3 protein, J gene, D gene, V gene, clone size. The D gene is left open where the match is weak. Clone size is given for some rows only: seen once, a few or many times, or a class if the clone is expanded.

TGTGCCAGCAAAGTTGAGGCTCGGGGGTCCGGGGAGCTGTTTTTT | CASKVEARGSGELFF | TRBJ2-2 | - | TRBV2 | few
TGTGCCACCAGCAGGAGCCGGGACAGGGGACAGTGGTCTGGGGCCAACGTCCTGACTTTC | CATSRSRDRGQWSGANVLTF | TRBJ2-6 | TRBD1 | TRBV15 | -
TGTGCCAGCTCACCACGGGACAGCAATCAGCCCCAGCATTTT | CASSPRDSNQPQHF | TRBJ1-5 | - | TRBV18 | few
TGCGCCAGCAGACCTATGACAGGAAACTATGGCTACACCTTC | CASRPMTGNYGYTF | TRBJ1-2 | - | TRBV5-1 | -
TGTGCCAGCAGTTTCTCCGGGAGGGCCTTGGGCGGGGAGCTGTTTTTT | CASSFSGRALGGELFF | TRBJ2-2 | TRBD2 | TRBV12-3/TRBV12-4 | many
TGTGCCAGCAGCGTAGCTCTCTCAAACTACGAGCAGTACTTC | CASSVALSNYEQYF | TRBJ2-7 | - | TRBV9 | -
TGTGCCAGCAGTCGCCTCATTGCCGGGGAGCTGTTTTTT | CASSRLIAGELFF | TRBJ2-2 | - | TRBV28 | few
TGTGCCAGCAGCTTGGTGGCAGAGATTGGGAGCATTCAGTACTTC | CASSLVAEIGSIQYF | TRBJ2-4 | - | TRBV5-6 | -
TGTGCCACCCAGTTTTCAGGGGGGGCGACCACTGAAGCTTTCTTT | CATQFSGGATTEAFF | TRBJ1-1 | TRBD1 | TRBV28 | -
TGTGCCACCAGTGATTTTTCACAGCACAACACCGGGGAGCTGTTTTTT | CATSDFSQHNTGELFF | TRBJ2-2 | - | TRBV24-1 | few
TGTGCCAGCAGCTTATCCGGAGGCAGTTTAGTGGATACGCAGTATTTT | CASSLSGGSLVDTQYF | TRBJ2-3 | - | TRBV5-6 | few
TGTGCCAGCAGCTTACGAAGGGTATCTGCTAACTATGGCTACACCTTC | CASSLRRVSANYGYTF | TRBJ1-2 | - | TRBV7-8 | -
TGCGCCAGCAGCTTGGTGGGGCAAGAAACCACATCGCAGTATTTT | CASSLVGQETTSQYF | TRBJ2-3 | - | TRBV5-1 | many
TGTGCCAGTAGAGCCCCCAATACCCTATCTGGGGCCAACGTCCTGACTTTC | CASRAPNTLSGANVLTF | TRBJ2-6 | - | TRBV19 | many
TGTGCCATCAGTGAGTTTGCAGGCTCTGACACTGAAGCTTTCTTT | CAISEFAGSDTEAFF | TRBJ1-1 | - | TRBV10-3 | -
TGTGCCAGCAGCTTAGAGCTGGCCGTAAAAGAGCAGTTCTTC | CASSLELAVKEQFF | TRBJ2-1 | - | TRBV7-9 | few
TGTGCCAGCAGTTCCGGGACAACCCCCTACAATGAGCAGTTCTTC | CASSSGTTPYNEQFF | TRBJ2-1 | - | TRBV7-9 | few
TGTGCCTGGAACGGACAGGTCCCCAATCAGCCCCAGCATTTT | CAWNGQVPNQPQHF | TRBJ1-5 | TRBD1 | TRBV30 | -
TGTGCCACCAGCCTAGGACAGGGGGCGCTTAGGAACACTGAAGCTTTCTTT | CATSLGQGALRNTEAFF | TRBJ1-1 | TRBD1 | TRBV15 | many
TGTGCCAGCAGCCTACCTACAGGGGACGCTAACTATGGCTACACCTTC | CASSLPTGDANYGYTF | TRBJ1-2 | TRBD1 | TRBV7-9 | few
TGTGCCAGCCGACAGGGGGGTTCTGGAAACACCATATATTTT | CASRQGGSGNTIYF | TRBJ1-3 | TRBD1 | TRBV12-3/TRBV12-4 | many
TGCAGTGGTTACAGGGTGAACACTGAAGCTTTCTTT | CSGYRVNTEAFF | TRBJ1-1 | - | TRBV20-1 | -
TGCGCCAGCAGCCCCTTCGGACAGGGCTACTACGAGCAGTACTTC | CASSPFGQGYYEQYF | TRBJ2-7 | TRBD1 | TRBV5-1 | -
TGTGCCAGCAGTCCCAGGGGACCCGACTCCTACGAGCAGTACTTC | CASSPRGPDSYEQYF | TRBJ2-7 | - | TRBV11-3 | -
TGTGCCAGCAGCGCATTAGCGGGAACGACAGATACGCAGTATTTT | CASSALAGTTDTQYF | TRBJ2-3 | TRBD2 | TRBV7-2 | few
TGTGCCAGCAGCTCGACCCGCGATGAGCAGTTCTTC | CASSSTRDEQFF | TRBJ2-1 | - | TRBV7-2 | few
TGCAGTGCTAGACAGGGGCAAGGCTATAATTCACCCCTCCACTTT | CSARQGQGYNSPLHF | TRBJ1-6 | - | TRBV20-1 | few
TGTGCCACCAGTGAAACCGGGACAGGCTCCTACGAGCAGTACTTC | CATSETGTGSYEQYF | TRBJ2-7 | TRBD1 | TRBV24-1 | few
TGTGCCAGCAGCTCGCGGGAGAGCACAGATACGCAGTATTTT | CASSSRESTDTQYF | TRBJ2-3 | TRBD2 | TRBV5-5 | many
TGTGCCACCCGGGTTAATCGGGTTTTCAAATACAATGAGCAGTTCTTC | CATRVNRVFKYNEQFF | TRBJ2-1 | - | TRBV15 | few
TGTGCCAGCAAGGAGTCTGGCACAGATACGCAGTATTTT | CASKESGTDTQYF | TRBJ2-3 | - | TRBV13 | -
TGCGCCAGCAGCTTGACGACAGCTACTATGGGCTACACCTTC | CASSLTTATMGYTF | TRBJ1-2 | - | TRBV5-1 | -
TGTGCCAGCAGGGGGCGGGGGGCCTACGAGCAGTACTTC | CASRGRGAYEQYF | TRBJ2-7 | TRBD2 | TRBV25-1 | few
TGTGCCAGCAGCCGGGGGTTAGGTGAGCAGTTCTTC | CASSRGLGEQFF | TRBJ2-1 | - | TRBV12-3/TRBV12-4 | -
TGTGCCAGCAGTGATGTGGGACTAGCGTCCGGGGAGCTGTTTTTT | CASSDVGLASGELFF | TRBJ2-2 | TRBD2 | TRBV6-4 | few
TGCAGCGTTGAAGAGGAGGGGACGGTCGCCTACGAGCAGTACTTC | CSVEEEGTVAYEQYF | TRBJ2-7 | - | TRBV29-1 | many
TGTGCCAGCACCCAGGGTAACAATGAGCAGTTCTTC | CASTQGNNEQFF | TRBJ2-1 | - | TRBV12-3/TRBV12-4 | many
TGCAGCGGGGGTCGGCAGGGATTCACCGGGGAGCTGTTTTTT | CSGGRQGFTGELFF | TRBJ2-2 | - | TRBV29-1 | few
TGTGCCACCAGCAGAGTTAAGGGGAACACCGGGGAGCTGTTTTTT | CATSRVKGNTGELFF | TRBJ2-2 | - | TRBV15 | many
TGTGCCACCAGCAGAGCCCCGGCCCTCCCCGGTCAGCCCCAGCATTTT | CATSRAPALPGQPQHF | TRBJ1-5 | - | TRBV15 | few
TGCGCCAGCAGCTTGGGGGTTAGCGGGAGGTCAGATACGCAGTATTTT | CASSLGVSGRSDTQYF | TRBJ2-3 | TRBD2 | TRBV5-1 | few
TGCGCCAGCAGCTTGGAACCCTCCCTCAACCCTAGCACAGATACGCAGTATTTT | CASSLEPSLNPSTDTQYF | TRBJ2-3 | - | TRBV5-1 | few
TGCAGTGCTAAGAGGGGAGATACGCAGTATTTT | CSAKRGDTQYF | TRBJ2-3 | - | TRBV20-1 | -
TGCGCCAGCAGCTCTGGGACTACCATTGCTCGTTACAATGAGCAGTTCTTC | CASSSGTTIARYNEQFF | TRBJ2-1 | TRBD2 | TRBV5-1 | -
TGTGCCAGCAGCCCCCGGGACAAAAAAAATGAGCAGTTCTTC | CASSPRDKKNEQFF | TRBJ2-1 | - | TRBV11-3 | few
TGTGCCAGCAGCCGCTTTATAAGAACTAATGAAAAACTGTTTTTT | CASSRFIRTNEKLFF | TRBJ1-4 | - | TRBV5-5 | -
TGCGCCAGCAAGGACCCGAACACTGAAGCTTTCTTT | CASKDPNTEAFF | TRBJ1-1 | - | TRBV5-1 | -
TGTGCCGACGTCGGGGGGCAAGTTCAAGAGACCCAGTACTTC | CADVGGQVQETQYF | TRBJ2-5 | - | TRBV7-6 | -
TGTGCCAGCAGTTTCTTATCCAGCGGGAGGGCCAAGCAGTACTTC | CASSFLSSGRAKQYF | TRBJ2-7 | TRBD2 | TRBV28 | -
TGCGCCAGCAGCCCGCCCGGGACTAGCGGGGGCAATGAGCAGTTCTTC | CASSPPGTSGGNEQFF | TRBJ2-1 | TRBD2 | TRBV5-1 | -
TGTGCCAGCAGCCAGCCCCACGTCGCCCTCCACTTT | CASSQPHVALHF | TRBJ1-6 | - | TRBV12-3/TRBV12-4 | -
TGTGCCAGCAGCGCTCTAGCGGGAGGCTGGGGGGATACGCAGTATTTT | CASSALAGGWGDTQYF | TRBJ2-3 | TRBD2 | TRBV7-3 | -
TGCGCCAGCAGCCAGGGGCTGAGGGGGGCACTTCTGGAGACCCAGTACTTC | CASSQGLRGALLETQYF | TRBJ2-5 | - | TRBV4-1 | few
TGCAGCGCTAGCGGGACCCCTCTTGAGCAGTTCTTC | CSASGTPLEQFF | TRBJ2-1 | TRBD2 | TRBV29-1 | few